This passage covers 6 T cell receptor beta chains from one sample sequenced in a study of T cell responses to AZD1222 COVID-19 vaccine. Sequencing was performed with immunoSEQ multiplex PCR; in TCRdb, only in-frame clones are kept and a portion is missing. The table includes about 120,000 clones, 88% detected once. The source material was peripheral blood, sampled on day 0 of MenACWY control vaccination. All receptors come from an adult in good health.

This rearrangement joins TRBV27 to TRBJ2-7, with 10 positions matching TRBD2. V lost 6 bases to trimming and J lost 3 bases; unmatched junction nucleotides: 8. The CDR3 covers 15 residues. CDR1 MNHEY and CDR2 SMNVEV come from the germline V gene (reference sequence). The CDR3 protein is CASRTSGNRIYEQYF. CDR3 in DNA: TGTGCCAGCAGAACTAGCGGGAATCGGATCTACGAGCAGTACTTC.

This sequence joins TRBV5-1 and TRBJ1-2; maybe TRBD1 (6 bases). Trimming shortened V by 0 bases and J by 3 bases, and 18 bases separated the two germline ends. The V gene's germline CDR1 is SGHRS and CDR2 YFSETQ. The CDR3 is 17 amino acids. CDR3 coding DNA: TGCGCCAGCAGCTTGGTGGCGGGGGCAGGTGTTCACTATGGCTACACCTTC. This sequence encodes CASSLVAGAGVHYGYTF.

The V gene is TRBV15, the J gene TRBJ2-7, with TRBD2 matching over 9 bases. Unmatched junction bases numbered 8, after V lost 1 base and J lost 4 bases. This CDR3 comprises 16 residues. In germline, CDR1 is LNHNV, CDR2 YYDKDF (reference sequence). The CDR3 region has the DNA TGTGCCACCAGCAGAGCAAGTGCGGGAGGGTCGTACGAGCAGTACTTC. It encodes CATSRASAGGSYEQYF.

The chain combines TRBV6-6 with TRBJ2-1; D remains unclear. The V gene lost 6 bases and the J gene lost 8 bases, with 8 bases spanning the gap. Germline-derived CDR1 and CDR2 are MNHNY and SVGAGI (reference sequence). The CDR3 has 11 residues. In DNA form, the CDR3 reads TGTGCCAGCAGGTCCTGGGATGAGCAGTTCTTC. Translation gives CASRSWDEQFF.

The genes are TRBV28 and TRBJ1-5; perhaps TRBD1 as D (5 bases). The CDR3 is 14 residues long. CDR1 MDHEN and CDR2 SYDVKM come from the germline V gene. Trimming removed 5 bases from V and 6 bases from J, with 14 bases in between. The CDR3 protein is CASSTTGLGQPQHF. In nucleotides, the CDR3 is TGTGCCAGCAGTACAACAGGCCTGGGTCAGCCCCAGCATTTT.

The CDR3 coding sequence is TGTGCCAGCAGCTTGGCCCCTGGACAGGGCCCTTACGAGCAGTACTTC. It codes for CASSLAPGQGPYEQYF. The rearrangement links TRBV5-6 to TRBJ2-7; 8 nucleotides align to TRBD1. V lost 0 bases and J lost 4; bases outside the gene matches: 9. Germline CDR1 SGHDT, CDR2 YYEEEE. CDR3 length: 16 amino acids.